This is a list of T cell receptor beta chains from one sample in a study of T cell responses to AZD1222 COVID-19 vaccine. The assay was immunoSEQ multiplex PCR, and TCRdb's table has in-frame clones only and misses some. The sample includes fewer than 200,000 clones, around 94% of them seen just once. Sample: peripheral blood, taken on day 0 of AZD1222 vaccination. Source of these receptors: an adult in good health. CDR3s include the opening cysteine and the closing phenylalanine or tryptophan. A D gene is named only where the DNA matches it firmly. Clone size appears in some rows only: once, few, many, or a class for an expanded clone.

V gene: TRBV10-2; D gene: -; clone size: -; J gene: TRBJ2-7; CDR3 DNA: TGCGCCAGCAGTGCTAGAGGGGAGCAGTACTTC; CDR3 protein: CASSARGEQYF
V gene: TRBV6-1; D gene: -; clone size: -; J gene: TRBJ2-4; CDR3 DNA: TGTGCCAGCAGTGAAGCGCGCGGCAGGACTAAAAACATTCAGTACTTC; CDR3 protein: CASSEARGRTKNIQYF
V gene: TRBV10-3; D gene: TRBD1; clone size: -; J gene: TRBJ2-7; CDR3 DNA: TGTGCCATCAGTGACAACAGGGGGCCCTCCTACGAGCAGTACTTC; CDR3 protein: CAISDNRGPSYEQYF
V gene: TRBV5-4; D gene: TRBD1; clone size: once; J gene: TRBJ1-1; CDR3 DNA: TGTGCCAGCAGCTTGAGCCAGGGGGTGTACACTGAAGCTTTCTTT; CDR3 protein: CASSLSQGVYTEAFF
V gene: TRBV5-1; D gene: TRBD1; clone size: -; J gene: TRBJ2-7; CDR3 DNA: TGCGCCAGCAGCTTATCGGGACAGGGGTACGAGCAGTACTTC; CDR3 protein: CASSLSGQGYEQYF
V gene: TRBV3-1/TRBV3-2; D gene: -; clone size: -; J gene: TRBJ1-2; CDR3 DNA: TGTGCCAGCAGCCCGGAGGGTGCCTATGGCTACACCTTC; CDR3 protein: CASSPEGAYGYTF
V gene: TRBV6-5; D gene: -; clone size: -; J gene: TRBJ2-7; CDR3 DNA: TGTGCCAGCCGAAGACAGCGCCTAAGAGAAGGCGAGCAGTACTTC; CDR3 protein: CASRRQRLREGEQYF
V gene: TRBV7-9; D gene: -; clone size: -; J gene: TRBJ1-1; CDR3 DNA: TGTGCCAGCAGCTTAAGGGAGGACACTGAAGCTTTCTTT; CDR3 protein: CASSLREDTEAFF
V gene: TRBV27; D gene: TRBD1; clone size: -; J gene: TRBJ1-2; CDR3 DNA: TGTGCCAGCAGTAAAAAGCCGGGACAGGGGTTTTATGGCTACACCTTC; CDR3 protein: CASSKKPGQGFYGYTF
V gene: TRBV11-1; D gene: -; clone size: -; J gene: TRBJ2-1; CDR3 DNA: TGTGCCAGCAGCTTAGAGTCGTGGAGCAATGAGCAGTTCTTC; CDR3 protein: CASSLESWSNEQFF
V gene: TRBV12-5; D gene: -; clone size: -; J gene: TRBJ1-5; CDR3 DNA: TGTGCTAGTGGTCCACCCAATAATCAGCCCCAGCATTTT; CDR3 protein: CASGPPNNQPQHF
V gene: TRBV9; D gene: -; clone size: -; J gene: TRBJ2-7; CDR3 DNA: TGTGCCAGCAGCGTCGACCTAAGGTACGAGCAGTACTTC; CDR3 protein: CASSVDLRYEQYF
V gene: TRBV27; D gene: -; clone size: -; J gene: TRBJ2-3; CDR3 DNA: TGTGCCAGCAGTTTTGGACTACTAAGCACAGATACGCAGTATTTT; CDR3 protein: CASSFGLLSTDTQYF
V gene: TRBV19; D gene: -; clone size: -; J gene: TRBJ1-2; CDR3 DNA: TGTGCCAGTAGTATAGTGGGGGGGCCGGACTATGGCTACACCTTC; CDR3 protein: CASSIVGGPDYGYTF
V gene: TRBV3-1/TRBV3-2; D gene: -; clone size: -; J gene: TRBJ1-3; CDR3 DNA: TGTGCCAGCAGCCAAGAGGGGCTCTCTGGAAACACCATATATTTT; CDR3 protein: CASSQEGLSGNTIYF
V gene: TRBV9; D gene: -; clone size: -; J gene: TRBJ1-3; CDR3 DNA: TGTGCCAGCAGAGGCTCTGGAAACACCATATATTTT; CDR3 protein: CASRGSGNTIYF
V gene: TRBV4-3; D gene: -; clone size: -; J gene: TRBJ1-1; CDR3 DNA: TGCGCCAGCAGCCAAGACAGGGTTAGGGCTTTCTTT; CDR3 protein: CASSQDRVRAFF
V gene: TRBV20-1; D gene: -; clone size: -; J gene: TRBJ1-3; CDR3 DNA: TGCAGTGCCAGGGGATCGAACACCATATATTTT; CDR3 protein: CSARGSNTIYF
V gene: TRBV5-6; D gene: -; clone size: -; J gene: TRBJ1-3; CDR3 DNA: TGTGCCAGCAGCTCCGACATCCGCTCTGGAAACACCATATATTTT; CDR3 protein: CASSSDIRSGNTIYF
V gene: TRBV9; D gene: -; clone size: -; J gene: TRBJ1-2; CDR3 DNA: TGTGCCAGCGAGGGGGAAGATGGCTACACCTTC; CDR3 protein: CASEGEDGYTF
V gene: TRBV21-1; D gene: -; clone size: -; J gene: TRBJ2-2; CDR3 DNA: TGTGCCAGCAGCAAAGCGGGGACTAGCACTGCCGGGGAGCTGTTTTTT; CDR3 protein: CASSKAGTSTAGELFF
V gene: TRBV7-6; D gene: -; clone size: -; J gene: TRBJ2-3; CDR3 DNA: TGTGCCAGCAGCATTGGGGGAGCTAGCACAGATACGCAGTATTTT; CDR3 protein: CASSIGGASTDTQYF
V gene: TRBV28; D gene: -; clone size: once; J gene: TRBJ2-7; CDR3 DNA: TGTGCCAGCAGTTTTGGATTTGGTAGGCAGACTTACGAGCAGTACTTC; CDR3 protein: CASSFGFGRQTYEQYF
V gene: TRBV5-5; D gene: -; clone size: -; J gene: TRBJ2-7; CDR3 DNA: TGTGCCAGCGCCCCTACGAGCCCATCCTACGAGCAGTACTTC; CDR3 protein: CASAPTSPSYEQYF
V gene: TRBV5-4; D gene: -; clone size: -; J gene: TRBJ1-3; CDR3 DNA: TGTGCCAGCAGCCCCGGGGGGGTCAGGAACACCATATATTTT; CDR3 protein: CASSPGGVRNTIYF
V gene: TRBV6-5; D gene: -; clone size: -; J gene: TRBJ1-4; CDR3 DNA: TGTGCCAGCAGTTACTCAGGGGCGGGAGTAGATGAAAAACTGTTTTTT; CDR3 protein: CASSYSGAGVDEKLFF
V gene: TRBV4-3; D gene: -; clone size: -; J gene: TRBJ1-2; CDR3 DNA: TGCGCCAGCAGCCCCGGAAATCAAGGGTTCTTTGGCTACACCTTC; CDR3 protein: CASSPGNQGFFGYTF
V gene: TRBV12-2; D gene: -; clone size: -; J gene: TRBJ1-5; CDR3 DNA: TGTGCAAGTCGCTTCCGCGGAGGGCCAGGGGGTATGAGCAATCAGCCCCAGCATTTT; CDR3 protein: CASRFRGGPGGMSNQPQHF
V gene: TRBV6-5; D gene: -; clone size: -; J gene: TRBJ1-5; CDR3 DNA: TGTGCCAGCAGTCCTGGCAGGGTTGGTCAGCCCCAGCATTTT; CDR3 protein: CASSPGRVGQPQHF
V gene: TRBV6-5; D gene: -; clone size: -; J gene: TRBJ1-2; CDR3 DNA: TGTGCCAGCAGTTACGGTAGGGCTGGCGGTCCTAGGGGCTACACCTTC; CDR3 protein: CASSYGRAGGPRGYTF
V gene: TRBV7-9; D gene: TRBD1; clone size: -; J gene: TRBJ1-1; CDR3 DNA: TGTGCCAGCAGCTCAAGGGGGCCTGAAGCTTTCTTT; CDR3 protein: CASSSRGPEAFF
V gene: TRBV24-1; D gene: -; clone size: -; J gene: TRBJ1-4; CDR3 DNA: TGTGCCACCGCAGGGTCCGGAGAAAAACTGTTTTTT; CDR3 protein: CATAGSGEKLFF
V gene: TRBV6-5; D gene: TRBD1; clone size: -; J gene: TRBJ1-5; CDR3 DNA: TGTGCCAGCAGCAAATACCCCGGGACAGGGGCACATTTT; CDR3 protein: CASSKYPGTGAHF
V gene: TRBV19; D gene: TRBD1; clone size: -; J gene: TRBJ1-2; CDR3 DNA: TGTGCCAGTAGTCCTGGGACAGGGGCCGGCTACACCTTC; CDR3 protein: CASSPGTGAGYTF
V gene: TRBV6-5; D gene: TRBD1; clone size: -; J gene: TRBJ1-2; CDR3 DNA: TGTGCCAGCACGGCAGGGGGCAGATTAAACGGCTACACCTTC; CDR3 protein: CASTAGGRLNGYTF
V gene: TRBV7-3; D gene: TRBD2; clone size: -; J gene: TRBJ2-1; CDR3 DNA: TGTGCCAGCAGCTTATTTTACGGGACTAGTCTCTACAATGAGCAGTTCTTC; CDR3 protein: CASSLFYGTSLYNEQFF
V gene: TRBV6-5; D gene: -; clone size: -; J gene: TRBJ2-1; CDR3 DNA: TGTGCCAGCAGAAGTACGAATGAGCAGTTCTTC; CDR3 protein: CASRSTNEQFF
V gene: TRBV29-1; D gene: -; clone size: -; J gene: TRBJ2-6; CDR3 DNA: TGCAGCGTGGCAATGGACGGCTCCTCTGGGGCCAACGTCCTGACTTTC; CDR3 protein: CSVAMDGSSGANVLTF
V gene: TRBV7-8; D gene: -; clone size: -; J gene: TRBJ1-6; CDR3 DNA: TGTGCCAGCAGCCAATCCATCGGGAGGGGCTCACCCCTCCACTTT; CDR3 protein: CASSQSIGRGSPLHF
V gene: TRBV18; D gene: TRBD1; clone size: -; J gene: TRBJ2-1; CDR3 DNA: TGTGCCAGCTCACCTTGGACAGGGGTTAACGAGCAGTTCTTC; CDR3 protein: CASSPWTGVNEQFF
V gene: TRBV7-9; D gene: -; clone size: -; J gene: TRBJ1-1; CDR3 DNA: TGTGCCAGCAGCTTAGTGGGGCAGACTGGAATGAACACTGAAGCTTTCTTT; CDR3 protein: CASSLVGQTGMNTEAFF
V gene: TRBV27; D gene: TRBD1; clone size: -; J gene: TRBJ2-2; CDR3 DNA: TGTGCCAGCAGTTCCCCCGCGGGACAGGGGTTCACCGGGGAGCTGTTTTTT; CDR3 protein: CASSSPAGQGFTGELFF
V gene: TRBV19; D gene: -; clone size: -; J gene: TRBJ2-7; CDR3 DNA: TGTGCCACCAGGAGGAGAGAGGGGGGGCTGTACGAGCAGTACTTC; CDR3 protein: CATRRREGGLYEQYF
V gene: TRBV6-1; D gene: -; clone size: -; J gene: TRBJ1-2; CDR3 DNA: TGTGCCAGCAGTGAACAGGTCTATGGCTACACCTTC; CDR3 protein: CASSEQVYGYTF
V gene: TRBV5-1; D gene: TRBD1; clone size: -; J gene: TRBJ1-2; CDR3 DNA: TGCGCCAGCAGCTTGGATCGGGACAGGGTTAACTATGGCTACACCTTC; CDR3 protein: CASSLDRDRVNYGYTF
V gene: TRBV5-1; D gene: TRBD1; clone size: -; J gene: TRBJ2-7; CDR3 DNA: TGCGCCAGCAGCCTCTCCGGGACAGGGCAGTACGAGCAGTACTTC; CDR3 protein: CASSLSGTGQYEQYF
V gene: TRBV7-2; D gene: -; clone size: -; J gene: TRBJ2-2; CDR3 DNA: TGTGCCAGCAGCGTTGGCGGGGAGCTGTTTTTT; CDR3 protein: CASSVGGELFF
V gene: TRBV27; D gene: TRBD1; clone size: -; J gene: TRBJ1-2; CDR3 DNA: TGTGCCAGCAAACCGGGACAGGGCACTTATGGCTACACCTTC; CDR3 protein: CASKPGQGTYGYTF
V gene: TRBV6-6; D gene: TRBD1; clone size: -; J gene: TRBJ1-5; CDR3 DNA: TGTGCCAGCAGTCCCGGGACAGGGGCTAATAGCAATCAGCCCCAGCATTTT; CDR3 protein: CASSPGTGANSNQPQHF
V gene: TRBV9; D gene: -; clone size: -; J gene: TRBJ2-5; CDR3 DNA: TGTGCCAGCAGCCCAGCGAGGGGGGCGGACCAAGAGACCCAGTACTTC; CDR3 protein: CASSPARGADQETQYF
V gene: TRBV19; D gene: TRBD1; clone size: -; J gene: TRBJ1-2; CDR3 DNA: TGTGCCAGTAGGACCCCGGGGACAGGGAACTATGGCTACACCTTC; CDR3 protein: CASRTPGTGNYGYTF
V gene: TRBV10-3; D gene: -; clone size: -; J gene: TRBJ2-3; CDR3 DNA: TGTGCCACCACTTCACTACTAACGAGGGGAGATACGCAGTATTTT; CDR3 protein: CATTSLLTRGDTQYF
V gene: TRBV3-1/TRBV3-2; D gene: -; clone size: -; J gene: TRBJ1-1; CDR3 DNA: TGTGCCAGCAGCCAGGGACCGCAGAGGTCCAGCACTGAAGCTTTCTTT; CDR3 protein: CASSQGPQRSSTEAFF
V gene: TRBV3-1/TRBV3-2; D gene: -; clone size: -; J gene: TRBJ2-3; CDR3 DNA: TGTGCCAGCAGCCAAGATCTAGGGGTGGATACGCAGTATTTT; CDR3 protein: CASSQDLGVDTQYF
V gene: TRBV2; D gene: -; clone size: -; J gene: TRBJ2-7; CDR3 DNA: TGTGCCAGCAGTCGGTCGTGGCCAAGCTACGAGCAGTACTTC; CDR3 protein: CASSRSWPSYEQYF
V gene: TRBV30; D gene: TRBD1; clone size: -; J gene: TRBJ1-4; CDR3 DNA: TGTGCCTGGAACAGGGACAGCATTAATGAAAAACTGTTTTTT; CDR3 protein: CAWNRDSINEKLFF
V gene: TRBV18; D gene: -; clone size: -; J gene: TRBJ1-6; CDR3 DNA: TGTGCCAGCTCACCACGGTTGGGCGCCCTGTCACCCCTCCACTTT; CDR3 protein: CASSPRLGALSPLHF
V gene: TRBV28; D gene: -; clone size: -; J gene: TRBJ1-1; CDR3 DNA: TGTGCCAGCAGTTTAATTGTTGGGGACACTGAAGCTTTCTTT; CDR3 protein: CASSLIVGDTEAFF
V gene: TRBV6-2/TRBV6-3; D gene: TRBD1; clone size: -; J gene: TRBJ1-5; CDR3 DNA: TGTGCCAGCAGTTACGGACAGGGTGGGGGCAATCAGCCCCAGCATTTT; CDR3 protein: CASSYGQGGGNQPQHF